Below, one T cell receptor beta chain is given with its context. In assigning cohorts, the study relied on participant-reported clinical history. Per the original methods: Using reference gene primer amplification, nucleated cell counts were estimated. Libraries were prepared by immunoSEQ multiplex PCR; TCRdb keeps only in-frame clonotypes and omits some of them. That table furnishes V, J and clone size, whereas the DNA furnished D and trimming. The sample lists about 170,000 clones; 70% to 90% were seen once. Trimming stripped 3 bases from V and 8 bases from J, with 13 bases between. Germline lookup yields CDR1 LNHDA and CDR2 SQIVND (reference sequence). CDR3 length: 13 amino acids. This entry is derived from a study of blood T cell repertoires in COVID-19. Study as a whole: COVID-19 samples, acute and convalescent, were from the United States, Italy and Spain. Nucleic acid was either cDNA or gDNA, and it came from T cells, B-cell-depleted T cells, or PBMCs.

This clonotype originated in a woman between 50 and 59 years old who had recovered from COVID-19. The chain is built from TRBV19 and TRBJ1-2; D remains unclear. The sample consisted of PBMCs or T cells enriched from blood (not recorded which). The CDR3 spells CASSIVPGTGYTF. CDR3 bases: TGTGCCAGTAGTATCGTCCCAGGCACCGGCTACACCTTC.